This TCR beta chain was retrieved from a study of blood T cell repertoires in COVID-19. Study-wide background: The analysed material was cDNA or gDNA that came from T cells, B-cell-depleted T cells, or PBMCs.

Method: immunoSEQ multiplex PCR; TCRdb's copy keeps in-frame clones and lacks some. The data show fewer than 250,000 clones, with about 85% seen just once and 5.5% to 7.5% held by the top ten. Trimming took 1 base from V and 3 from J, leaving 20 bases between them. This CDR3 comprises 18 residues. Germline V gene sequence: CDR1 SGHNT, CDR2 YYREEE (reference sequence). Input material: peripheral blood. The TCR originated in a woman aged 55 to 70 with active or convalescent COVID-19. The genes are TRBV5-4 and TRBJ1-3, with D tentatively TRBD1 (5 bases). The CDR3 protein is CASSLNFGDSVYGNTIYF. The CDR3 DNA reads as TGTGCCAGCAGCTTGAATTTCGGGGACTCAGTGTATGGAAACACCATATATTTT.